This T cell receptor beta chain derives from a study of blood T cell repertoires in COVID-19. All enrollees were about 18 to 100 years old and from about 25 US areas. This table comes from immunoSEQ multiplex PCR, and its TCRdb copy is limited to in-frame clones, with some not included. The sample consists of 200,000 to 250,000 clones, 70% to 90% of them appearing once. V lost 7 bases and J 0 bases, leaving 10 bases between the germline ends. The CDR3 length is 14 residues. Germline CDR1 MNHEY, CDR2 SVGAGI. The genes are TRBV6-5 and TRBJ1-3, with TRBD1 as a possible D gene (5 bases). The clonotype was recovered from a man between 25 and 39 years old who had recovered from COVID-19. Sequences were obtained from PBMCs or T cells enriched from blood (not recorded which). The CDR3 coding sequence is TGTGCCAGCAAGGAGGGGTACTCTGGAAACACCATATATTTT. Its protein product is CASKEGYSGNTIYF.